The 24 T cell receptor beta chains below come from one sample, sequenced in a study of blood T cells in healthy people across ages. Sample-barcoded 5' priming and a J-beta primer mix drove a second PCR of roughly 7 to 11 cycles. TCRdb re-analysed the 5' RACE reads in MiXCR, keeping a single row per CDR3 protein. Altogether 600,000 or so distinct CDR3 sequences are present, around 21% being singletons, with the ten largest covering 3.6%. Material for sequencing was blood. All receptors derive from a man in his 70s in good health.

The CDR3, as DNA: TGTGCCAGCAGCCTATGGGCTGAAGATACGCAGTATTTT. Translated, it gives CASSLWAEDTQYF. The chain links TRBV7-3 to TRBJ2-3; D is unclear. This CDR3 is 13 amino acids long. V gave up 5 bases and J gave up 5 bases, with 11 bases separating them. Germline V lookup: CDR1 SGHTA, CDR2 FQGTGA.

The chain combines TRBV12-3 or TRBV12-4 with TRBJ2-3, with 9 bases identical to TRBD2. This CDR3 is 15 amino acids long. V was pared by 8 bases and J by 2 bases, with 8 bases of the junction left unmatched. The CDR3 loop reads CASSGGLATTDTQYF. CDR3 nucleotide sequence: TGTGCCAGCTCAGGGGGACTAGCCACCACAGATACGCAGTATTTT.

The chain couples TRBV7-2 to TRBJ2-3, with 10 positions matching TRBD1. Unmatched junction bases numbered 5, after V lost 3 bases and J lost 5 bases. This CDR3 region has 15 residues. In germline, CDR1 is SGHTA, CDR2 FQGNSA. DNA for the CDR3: TGTGCCAGCAGCTTCGGGACAGGGGATATAGATACGCAGTATTTT. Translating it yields CASSFGTGDIDTQYF.

The CDR3 region has the DNA TGCGCCAGCAGCCAAGATTTCGCCCAGGGAGGCACAGATACGCAGTATTTT. Amino acid sequence: CASSQDFAQGGTDTQYF. The rearrangement links TRBV4-1 to TRBJ2-3, with D tentatively TRBD1 or TRBD2 (5 bases each). The CDR3 is 17 amino acids. The germline gives CDR1 MGHRA, CDR2 YSYEKL. The V end was cut by 0 bases, the J end by 1 base, with 14 bases between.

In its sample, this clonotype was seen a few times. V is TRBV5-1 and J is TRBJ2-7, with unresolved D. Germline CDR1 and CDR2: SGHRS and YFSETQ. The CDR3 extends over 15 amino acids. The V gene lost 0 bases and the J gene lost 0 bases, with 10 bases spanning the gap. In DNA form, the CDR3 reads TGCGCCAGCAGCTTGGGCGACGGTGCCTCCTACGAGCAGTACTTC. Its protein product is CASSLGDGASYEQYF.

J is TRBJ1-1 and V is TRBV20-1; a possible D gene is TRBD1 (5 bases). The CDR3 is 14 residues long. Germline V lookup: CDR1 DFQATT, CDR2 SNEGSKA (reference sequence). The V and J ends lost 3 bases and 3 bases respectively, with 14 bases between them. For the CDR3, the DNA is TGCAGTGCTAGCCAACAGGTTGGTTACACTGAAGCTTTCTTT. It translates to CSASQQVGYTEAFF.

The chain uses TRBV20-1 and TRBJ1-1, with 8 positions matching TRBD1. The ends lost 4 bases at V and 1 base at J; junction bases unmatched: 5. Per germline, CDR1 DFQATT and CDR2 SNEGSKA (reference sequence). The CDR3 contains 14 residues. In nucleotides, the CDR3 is TGCAGTGCTAATCCAGGGGGCGGGAACACTGAAGCTTTCTTT. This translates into CSANPGGGNTEAFF.

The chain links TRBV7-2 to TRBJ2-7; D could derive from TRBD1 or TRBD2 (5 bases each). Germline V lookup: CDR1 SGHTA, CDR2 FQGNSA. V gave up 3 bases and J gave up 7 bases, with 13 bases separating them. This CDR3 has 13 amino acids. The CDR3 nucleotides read TGTGCCAGCAGCTTTCAGGGACCGGGGGAGCAGTACTTC. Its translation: CASSFQGPGEQYF.

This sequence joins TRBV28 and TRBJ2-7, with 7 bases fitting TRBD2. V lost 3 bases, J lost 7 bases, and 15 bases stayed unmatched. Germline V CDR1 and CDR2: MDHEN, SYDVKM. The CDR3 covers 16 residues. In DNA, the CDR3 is TGTGCCAGCAGTTTTAGTTCGAGCGGGAAGGCTAGAGAGCAGTACTTC. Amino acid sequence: CASSFSSSGKAREQYF.

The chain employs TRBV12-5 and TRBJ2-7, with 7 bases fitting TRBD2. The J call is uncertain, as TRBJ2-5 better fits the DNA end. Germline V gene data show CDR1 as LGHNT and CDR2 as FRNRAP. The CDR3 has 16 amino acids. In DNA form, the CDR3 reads TGTGCTAGTGCCCGCGGGAGAGGCAATATAAAAGAGACCCAGTACTTC. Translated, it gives CASARGRGNIKETQYF.

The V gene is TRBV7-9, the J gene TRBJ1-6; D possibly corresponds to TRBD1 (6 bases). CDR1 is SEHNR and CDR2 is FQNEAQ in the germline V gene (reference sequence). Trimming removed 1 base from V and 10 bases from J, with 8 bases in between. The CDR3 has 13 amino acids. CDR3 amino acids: CASSLDGGSPLHF. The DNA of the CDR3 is TGTGCCAGCAGCTTAGATGGGGGCTCACCCCTCCACTTT. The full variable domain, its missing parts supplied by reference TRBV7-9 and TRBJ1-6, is DTGVSQNPRHKITKRGQNVTFRCDPISEHNRLYWYRQTLGQGPEFLTYFQNEAQLEKSRLLSDRFSAERPKGSFSTLEIQRTEQGDSAMYLCASSLDGGSPLHFGNGTRLTVT.

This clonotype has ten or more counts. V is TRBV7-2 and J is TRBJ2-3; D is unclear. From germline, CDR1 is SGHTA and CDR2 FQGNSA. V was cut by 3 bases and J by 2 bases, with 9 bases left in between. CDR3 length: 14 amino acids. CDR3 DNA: TGTGCCAGCAGCTTCCGACGGCTCACAGATACGCAGTATTTT. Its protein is CASSFRRLTDTQYF.

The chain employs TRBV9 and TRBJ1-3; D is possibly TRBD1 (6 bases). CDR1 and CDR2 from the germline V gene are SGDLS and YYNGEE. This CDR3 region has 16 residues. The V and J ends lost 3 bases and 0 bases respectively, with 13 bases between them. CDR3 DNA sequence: TGTGCCAGCAGCGCATCACAGGGAAGCTCTGGAAACACCATATATTTT. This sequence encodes CASSASQGSSGNTIYF.

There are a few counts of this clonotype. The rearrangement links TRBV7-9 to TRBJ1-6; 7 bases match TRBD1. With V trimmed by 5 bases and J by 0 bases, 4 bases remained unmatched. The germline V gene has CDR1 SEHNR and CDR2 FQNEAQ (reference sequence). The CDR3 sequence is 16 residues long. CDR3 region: CASSRRGSSYNSPLHF. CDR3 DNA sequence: TGTGCCAGCAGCCGCAGGGGGAGCTCCTATAATTCACCCCTCCACTTT.

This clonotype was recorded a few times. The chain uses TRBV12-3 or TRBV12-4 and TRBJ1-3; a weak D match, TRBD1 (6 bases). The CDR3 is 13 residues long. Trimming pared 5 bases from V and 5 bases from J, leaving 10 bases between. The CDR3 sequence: CASSPGARNTIYF. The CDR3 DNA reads TGTGCCAGCAGTCCGGGGGCTCGAAACACCATATATTTT.

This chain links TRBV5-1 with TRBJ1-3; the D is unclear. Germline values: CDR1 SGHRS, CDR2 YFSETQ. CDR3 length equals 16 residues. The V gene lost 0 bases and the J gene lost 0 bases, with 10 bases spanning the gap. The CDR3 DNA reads TGCGCCAGCAGCTTGGAGGTCGGAATCTCTGGAAACACCATATATTTT. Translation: CASSLEVGISGNTIYF.

The CDR3 loop is CSASKGPSYEQYF. CDR3 sequence (DNA): TGCAGTGCTAGTAAGGGTCCCTCCTACGAGCAGTACTTC. The chain recombines TRBV20-1 with TRBJ2-7; no clear D. The CDR3 is 13 amino acids. V lost 3 bases to trimming and J lost 0 bases, with 9 bases between them. The germline V gene has CDR1 DFQATT and CDR2 SNEGSKA (reference sequence).

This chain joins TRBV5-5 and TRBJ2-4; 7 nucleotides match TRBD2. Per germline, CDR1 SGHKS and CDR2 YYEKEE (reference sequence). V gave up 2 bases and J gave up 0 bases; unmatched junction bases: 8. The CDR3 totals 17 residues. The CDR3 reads CASSFLERGLAKNIQYF. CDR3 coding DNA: TGTGCCAGCAGCTTCCTGGAGCGGGGACTAGCCAAAAACATTCAGTACTTC.

This CDR3 reads CASSVIGDSSYEQYF. The CDR3 DNA reads TGTGCCAGCAGCGTAATCGGGGATAGCTCCTACGAGCAGTACTTC. V is TRBV9 and J is TRBJ2-7; a possible D gene is TRBD2 (5 bases). Germline V CDR1 and CDR2: SGDLS, YYNGEE. The CDR3 covers 15 residues. Trimming took off 1 base at V and 0 bases at J, with 11 bases between the two ends.

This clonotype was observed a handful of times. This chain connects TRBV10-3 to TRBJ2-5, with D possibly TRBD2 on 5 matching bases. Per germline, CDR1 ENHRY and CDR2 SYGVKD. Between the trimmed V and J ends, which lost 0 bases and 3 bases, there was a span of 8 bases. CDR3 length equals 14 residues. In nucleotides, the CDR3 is TGTGCCATCAGTGAGTCGACGAGGGAAGAGACCCAGTACTTC. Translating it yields CAISESTREETQYF.

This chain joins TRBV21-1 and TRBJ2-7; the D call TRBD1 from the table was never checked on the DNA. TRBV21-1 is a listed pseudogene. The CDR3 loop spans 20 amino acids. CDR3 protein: CASSLPGTGCPPPGAYEQYF. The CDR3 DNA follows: TGTGCCAGCAGCCTTCCCGGGACAGGGTGTCCCCCGCCGGGAGCCTACGAGCAGTACTTC.

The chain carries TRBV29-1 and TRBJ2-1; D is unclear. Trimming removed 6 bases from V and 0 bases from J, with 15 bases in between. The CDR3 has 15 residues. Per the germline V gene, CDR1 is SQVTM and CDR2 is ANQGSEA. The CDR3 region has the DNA TGCAGCGTGACCGCAAAAGCGCCCTCCTACAATGAGCAGTTCTTC. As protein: CSVTAKAPSYNEQFF.

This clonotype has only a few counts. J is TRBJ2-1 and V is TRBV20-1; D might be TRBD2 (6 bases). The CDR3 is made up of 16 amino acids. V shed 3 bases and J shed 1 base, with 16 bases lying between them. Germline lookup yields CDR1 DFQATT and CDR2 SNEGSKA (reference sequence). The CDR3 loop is CSARELGGGSYNEQFF. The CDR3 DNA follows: TGCAGTGCTAGGGAACTCGGGGGAGGATCCTACAATGAGCAGTTCTTC.

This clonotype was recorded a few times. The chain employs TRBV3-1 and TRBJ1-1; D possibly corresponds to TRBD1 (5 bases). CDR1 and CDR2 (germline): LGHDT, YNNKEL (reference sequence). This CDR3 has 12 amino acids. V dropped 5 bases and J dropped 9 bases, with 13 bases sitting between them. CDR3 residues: CASSNTGGKAFF. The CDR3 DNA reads TGTGCCAGCAGCAATACCGGGGGGAAAGCTTTCTTT.